This is a list of T cell receptor beta chains from one sample in a study of T cells in Graves' hyperthyroidism and ophthalmopathy. Using its own MiXCR run on the multiplex PCR reads, TCRdb lists one record per CDR3 protein. The sample holds some 300,000 distinct CDR3 sequences, around a sixth seen once. The sample taken for sequencing was blood. The source of these receptors is a man in his thirties or forties with Graves' hyperthyroidism. CDR3s include the opening cysteine and the closing phenylalanine or tryptophan. The D gene is left open where the match is weak. Some rows have no size entry. The others give once, few or many, or a class for an expanded clone.

D,J,size,V,CDR3,DNA
TRBD1,TRBJ1-2,NA,TRBV7-2,CVSSLGTAGGYTF,TGTGTCAGCAGCTTAGGGACAGCCGGTGGCTACACCTTC
TRBD1,TRBJ2-7,NA,TRBV11-2,CASSFGTGGYYEQYF,TGTGCCAGCAGCTTTGGGACAGGGGGATACTACGAGCAGTACTTC
NA,TRBJ2-5,NA,TRBV7-9,CASSLVTDQETQYF,TGTGCCAGCAGCTTAGTCACAGACCAAGAGACCCAGTACTTC
NA,TRBJ2-2,few,TRBV4-2,CASSQFGTPTGELFF,TGTGCCAGCAGCCAATTCGGGACCCCCACCGGGGAGCTGTTTTTT
TRBD1,TRBJ1-1,NA,TRBV20-1,CSARDLRQGRSTEAFF,TGCAGTGCTAGAGATCTCCGACAGGGAAGGTCCACTGAAGCTTTCTTT
NA,TRBJ2-7,few,TRBV20-1,CSARDLSGLSYEQYF,TGCAGTGCTAGAGATCTATCTGGGTTATCCTACGAGCAGTACTTC
TRBD1,TRBJ2-1,many,TRBV2,CASSPGTGPLYNEQFF,TGTGCCAGCAGCCCCGGGACAGGACCCCTCTACAATGAGCAGTTCTTC
NA,TRBJ1-1,few,TRBV7-2,CASSLGGFVGPEAFF,TGTGCCAGCAGCTTGGGAGGGTTTGTTGGGCCTGAAGCTTTCTTT
TRBD1,TRBJ1-5,many,TRBV20-1,CSATRGRNQPQHF,TGCAGTGCTACCAGGGGGCGTAATCAGCCCCAGCATTTT
NA,TRBJ2-7,many,TRBV6-1,CASSYVSPGLALSYEQYF,TGTGCCAGCAGTTATGTAAGTCCGGGGCTGGCGCTTTCCTACGAGCAGTACTTC
NA,TRBJ1-5,NA,TRBV7-2,CASSIRDGPQPQHF,TGTGCCAGCAGCATCCGGGACGGCCCCCAGCCCCAGCATTTT
TRBD1,TRBJ1-2,few,TRBV6-1,CASSYGTGGGYTF,TGTGCCAGCAGTTACGGGACAGGCGGTGGCTACACCTTC
NA,TRBJ2-1,many,TRBV5-1,CASSRDTRSYNEQFF,TGCGCCAGCAGCCGGGACACCCGTTCCTACAATGAGCAGTTCTTC
NA,TRBJ2-5,NA,TRBV12-3/TRBV12-4,CAGSTRRAQYF,TGTGCCGGTTCGACCCGACGGGCCCAGTACTTC
TRBD2,TRBJ2-1,many,TRBV18,CASFRREGNNEQFF,TGTGCCAGCTTCCGGCGGGAGGGAAATAATGAGCAGTTCTTC
NA,TRBJ2-2,few,TRBV18,CASSPEGHPYSNTGELFF,TGTGCCAGCTCGCCAGAGGGCCACCCTTATTCAAACACCGGGGAGCTGTTTTTT
TRBD1,TRBJ1-1,NA,TRBV6-1,CASRKGTGKNTEAFF,TGTGCCAGCAGGAAAGGGACAGGGAAGAACACTGAAGCTTTCTTT
TRBD2,TRBJ2-5,NA,TRBV7-8,CASSGGAGGQETQCF,TGTGCCAGCAGCGGTGGGGCGGGAGGCCAAGAGACCCAGTGCTTC
NA,TRBJ1-1,NA,TRBV18,CASSPRVTENTEAFF,TGTGCCAGCTCACCGAGGGTGACCGAGAACACTGAAGCTTTCTTT
NA,TRBJ1-1,many,TRBV2,CASRPDSMNTEAFF,TGTGCCAGCAGGCCGGACAGCATGAACACTGAAGCTTTCTTT
TRBD2,TRBJ2-1,many,TRBV2,CASTKLAGGSEQFF,TGTGCCAGCACGAAGCTAGCGGGAGGTAGTGAGCAGTTCTTC
NA,TRBJ2-1,many,TRBV12-3/TRBV12-4,CASSPPERPDNEQFF,TGTGCCAGCAGCCCCCCGGAAAGACCAGACAATGAGCAGTTCTTC
TRBD2,TRBJ2-1,few,TRBV7-9,CASSILAGERNEQFF,TGTGCCAGCAGCATACTAGCGGGAGAGCGCAATGAGCAGTTCTTC
NA,TRBJ2-7,many,TRBV7-9,CASSWLNEQYF,TGTGCCAGCAGCTGGTTAAACGAGCAGTACTTC
NA,TRBJ2-3,NA,TRBV3-1,CASSQGWLRLHEDTQYF,TGTGCCAGCAGCCAAGGTTGGTTGAGACTGCACGAAGATACGCAGTATTTT
NA,TRBJ2-3,few,TRBV28,CASSLTGRDTQYF,TGTGCCAGCAGTTTAACTGGAAGAGATACGCAGTATTTT
NA,TRBJ1-1,many,TRBV18,CASSPERTEAFF,TGTGCCAGCTCTCCCGAGCGCACTGAAGCTTTCTTT
TRBD1,TRBJ2-3,NA,TRBV20-1,CSARETGGIDTQYF,TGCAGTGCTAGAGAGACAGGGGGTATAGATACGCAGTATTTT
TRBD2,TRBJ2-3,many,TRBV12-3/TRBV12-4,CASSPGLAGVDTQYF,TGTGCCAGCAGCCCGGGACTAGCGGGAGTGGATACGCAGTATTTT
TRBD2,TRBJ2-1,many,TRBV11-2,CASSLLSGRAYNEQFF,TGTGCCAGCAGCTTACTATCCGGGAGGGCCTACAATGAGCAGTTCTTC
NA,TRBJ2-1,few,TRBV9,CASKKEQASAEQFF,TGTGCCAGCAAAAAGGAGCAAGCTAGCGCTGAGCAGTTCTTC
TRBD2,TRBJ2-3,few,TRBV20-1,CSARSAGRIDTQYF,TGCAGTGCTAGATCCGCCGGGAGGATCGATACGCAGTATTTT
NA,TRBJ2-7,many,TRBV28,CASSPSGRAYEQYF,TGTGCCAGCAGTCCTTCAGGGCGTGCCTACGAGCAGTACTTC
TRBD1,TRBJ1-1,many,TRBV18,CASSLQQGAQNTEAFF,TGTGCCAGCTCACTCCAACAGGGGGCTCAGAACACTGAAGCTTTCTTT
NA,TRBJ2-7,many,TRBV6-1,CASTPEGGGMYEQYF,TGTGCCAGCACCCCCGAGGGCGGTGGGATGTACGAGCAGTACTTC
NA,TRBJ2-1,few,TRBV12-5,CASGLKPGRLFLYEQFF,TGTGCTAGTGGTTTGAAACCGGGACGTTTGTTTCTATATGAGCAGTTCTTC
NA,TRBJ1-2,NA,TRBV28,CASSLIGRRIYGYTF,TGTGCCAGCAGTTTAATCGGCAGGAGAATCTATGGCTACACCTTC
NA,TRBJ1-6,NA,TRBV5-5,CASSMDRDYNSPLHF,TGTGCCAGCAGCATGGACCGTGATTATAATTCACCCCTCCACTTT
NA,TRBJ1-5,NA,TRBV11-2,CASSPGRGVLSNQPQHF,TGTGCCAGCAGCCCAGGGCGGGGGGTTCTAAGCAATCAGCCCCAGCATTTT
NA,TRBJ2-2,many,TRBV30,CAWSRDTNTGELFF,TGTGCCTGGAGCCGGGACACCAACACCGGGGAGCTGTTTTTT
TRBD1,TRBJ2-1,many,TRBV7-3,CASSLIPGQGSNEQFF,TGTGCCAGCAGCTTAATCCCGGGACAGGGTTCTAATGAGCAGTTCTTC
NA,TRBJ2-1,many,TRBV28,CASSQRQGRNEQFF,TGTGCCAGCAGTCAACGACAAGGCCGGAATGAGCAGTTCTTC
TRBD2,TRBJ2-5,many,TRBV7-9,CASSDFGLAGTKETQYF,TGTGCCAGCAGCGACTTCGGACTAGCGGGAACAAAAGAGACCCAGTACTTC
TRBD1,TRBJ2-3,many,TRBV12-3/TRBV12-4,CASSRSQGADTQYF,TGTGCCAGCAGTAGATCTCAGGGGGCAGATACGCAGTATTTT
NA,TRBJ2-3,NA,TRBV9,CASSPSERADTQYF,TGTGCCAGCAGCCCTAGTGAGCGGGCAGATACGCAGTATTTT
NA,TRBJ2-2,many,TRBV5-1,CASSATGANTGELFF,TGCGCCAGCAGCGCGACAGGTGCGAACACCGGGGAGCTGTTTTTT
NA,TRBJ2-2,few,TRBV6-1,CASLQELSGELFF,TGTGCATCACTGCAGGAGTTGAGCGGGGAGCTGTTTTTT
TRBD2,TRBJ2-1,NA,TRBV2,CANSHGGGNEQFF,TGTGCCAACTCCCACGGGGGGGGTAATGAGCAGTTCTTC
NA,TRBJ2-3,many,TRBV5-1,CASSSRTDSTDTQYF,TGCGCCAGCAGCTCACGGACAGACTCCACAGATACGCAGTATTTT
NA,TRBJ2-7,many,TRBV7-9,CASSSTGPGFPYEQYF,TGTGCCAGCAGCTCGACCGGGCCAGGATTTCCTTACGAGCAGTACTTC
NA,TRBJ1-5,NA,TRBV6-1,CASSEWATEKNQPQHF,TGTGCCAGCAGTGAATGGGCGACAGAAAAAAATCAGCCCCAGCATTTT